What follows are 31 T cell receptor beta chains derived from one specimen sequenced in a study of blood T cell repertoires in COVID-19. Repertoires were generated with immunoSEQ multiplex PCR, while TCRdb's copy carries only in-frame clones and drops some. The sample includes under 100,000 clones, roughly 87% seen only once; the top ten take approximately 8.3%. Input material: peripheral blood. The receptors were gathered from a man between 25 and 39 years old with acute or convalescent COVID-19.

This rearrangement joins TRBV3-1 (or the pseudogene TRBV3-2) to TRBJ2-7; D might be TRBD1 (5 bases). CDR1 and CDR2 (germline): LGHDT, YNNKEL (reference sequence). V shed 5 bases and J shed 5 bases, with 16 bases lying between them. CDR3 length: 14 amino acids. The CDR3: CASSSTGQTNEQYF. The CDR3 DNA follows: TGTGCCAGCAGCTCCACTGGACAAACAAACGAGCAGTACTTC.

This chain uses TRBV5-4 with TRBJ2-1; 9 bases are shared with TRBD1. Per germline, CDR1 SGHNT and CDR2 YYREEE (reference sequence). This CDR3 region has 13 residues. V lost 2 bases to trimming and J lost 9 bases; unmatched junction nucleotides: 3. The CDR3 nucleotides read TGTGCCAGCAGCTTCGACAGGGGGGGTGAGCAGTTCTTC. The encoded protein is CASSFDRGGEQFF.

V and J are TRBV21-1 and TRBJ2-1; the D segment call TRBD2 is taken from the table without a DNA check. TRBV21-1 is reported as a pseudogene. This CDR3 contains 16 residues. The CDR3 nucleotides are TGTGCCAGCAGCAAACTCGGTAGCAGCTCCTACAATGAGCAGTTCTTC. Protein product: CASSKLGSSSYNEQFF.

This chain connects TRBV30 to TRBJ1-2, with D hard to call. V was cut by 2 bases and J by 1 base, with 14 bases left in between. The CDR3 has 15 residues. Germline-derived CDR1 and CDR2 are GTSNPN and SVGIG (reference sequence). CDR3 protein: CAWSPDFTSNYGYTF. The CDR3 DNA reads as TGTGCCTGGAGTCCCGACTTCACAAGTAACTATGGCTACACCTTC.

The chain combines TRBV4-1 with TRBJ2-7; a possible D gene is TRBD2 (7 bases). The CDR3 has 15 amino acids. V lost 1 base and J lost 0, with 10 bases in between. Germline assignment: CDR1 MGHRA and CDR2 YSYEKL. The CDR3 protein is CASSQGGGLSYEQYF. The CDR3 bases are TGCGCCAGCAGCCAAGGGGGGGGGCTCTCCTACGAGCAGTACTTC.

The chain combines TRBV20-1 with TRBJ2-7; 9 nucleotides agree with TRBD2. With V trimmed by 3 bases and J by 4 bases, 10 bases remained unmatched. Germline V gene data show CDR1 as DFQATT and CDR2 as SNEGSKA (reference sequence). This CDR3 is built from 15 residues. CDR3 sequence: CSASKGGRALYEQYF. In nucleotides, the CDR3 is TGCAGTGCTAGTAAGGGCGGGAGGGCCTTATACGAGCAGTACTTC.

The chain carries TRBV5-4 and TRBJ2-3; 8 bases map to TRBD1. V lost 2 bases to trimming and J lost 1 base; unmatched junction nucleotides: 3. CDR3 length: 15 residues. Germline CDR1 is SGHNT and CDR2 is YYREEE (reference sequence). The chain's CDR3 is CASSLPGQGTDTQYF. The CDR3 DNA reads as TGTGCCAGCAGCTTACCGGGACAGGGCACAGATACGCAGTATTTT.

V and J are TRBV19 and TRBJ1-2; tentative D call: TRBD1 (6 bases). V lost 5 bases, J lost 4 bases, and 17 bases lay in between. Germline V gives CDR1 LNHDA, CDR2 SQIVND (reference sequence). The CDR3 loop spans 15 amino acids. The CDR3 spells CASSDAGVLSYGYTF. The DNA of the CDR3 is TGTGCCAGTAGTGACGCAGGGGTTTTAAGCTATGGCTACACCTTC.

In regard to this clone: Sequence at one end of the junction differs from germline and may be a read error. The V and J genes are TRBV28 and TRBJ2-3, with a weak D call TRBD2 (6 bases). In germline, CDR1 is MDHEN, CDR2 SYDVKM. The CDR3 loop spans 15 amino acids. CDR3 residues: CASNGRRESIDTQYF. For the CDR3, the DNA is TGTGCCAGCAATGGTCGGAGGGAGAGCATAGATACGCAGTATTTT.

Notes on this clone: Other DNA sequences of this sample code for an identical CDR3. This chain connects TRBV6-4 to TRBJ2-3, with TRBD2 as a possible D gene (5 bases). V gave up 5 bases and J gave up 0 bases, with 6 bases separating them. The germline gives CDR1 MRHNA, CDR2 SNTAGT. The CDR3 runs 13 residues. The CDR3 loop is CASSRTSTDTQYF. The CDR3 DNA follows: TGTGCCAGCAGTAGGACTAGCACAGATACGCAGTATTTT.

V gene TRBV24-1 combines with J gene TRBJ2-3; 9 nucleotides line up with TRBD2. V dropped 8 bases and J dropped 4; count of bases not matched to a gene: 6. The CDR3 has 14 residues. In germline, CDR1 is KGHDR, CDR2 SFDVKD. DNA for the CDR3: TGTGCCACCAAGAGGGCGGGAGGGCCAGATACGCAGTATTTT. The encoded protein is CATKRAGGPDTQYF.

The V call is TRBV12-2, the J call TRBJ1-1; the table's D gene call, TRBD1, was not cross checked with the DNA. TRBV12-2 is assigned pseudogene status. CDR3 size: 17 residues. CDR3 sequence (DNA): TGTGCAAGTCGCTCGACAGGGAGTGGCGTGAGGAACACTGAAGCTTTCTTT. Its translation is CASRSTGSGVRNTEAFF.

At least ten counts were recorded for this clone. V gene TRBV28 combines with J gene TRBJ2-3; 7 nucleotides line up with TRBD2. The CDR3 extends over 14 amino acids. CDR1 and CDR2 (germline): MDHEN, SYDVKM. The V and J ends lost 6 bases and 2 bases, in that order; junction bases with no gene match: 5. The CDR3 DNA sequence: TGTGCCAGCAGGGGAGCGGGGATCACAGATACGCAGTATTTT. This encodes CASRGAGITDTQYF.

The CDR3 spells CASRFGAGTVKETQYF. For the CDR3, the DNA is TGCGCCAGCAGGTTCGGGGCCGGGACAGTAAAAGAGACCCAGTACTTC. The V call is TRBV5-1, the J call TRBJ2-5, with 7 bases identical to TRBD1. Germline V CDR1 and CDR2: SGHRS, YFSETQ. The CDR3 covers 16 residues. The J segment lost 3 bases and the V segment lost 5 bases, leaving 13 bases of the junction unmatched. The full variable domain, in which reference TRBV5-1 and TRBJ2-5 provide the parts outside the CDR3, is KAGVTQTPRYLIKTRGQQVTLSCSPISGHRSVSWYQQTPGQGLQFLFEYFSETQRNKGNFPGRFSGRQFSNSRSEMNVSTLELGDSALYLCASRFGAGTVKETQYFGPGTRLLVL.

This chain's CDR3 is CASSLPEGTQYF. Here the CDR3 DNA reads TGTGCCAGCAGTTTACCGGAGGGGACCCAGTACTTC. The V gene is TRBV28, the J gene TRBJ2-5; TRBD2 is a possible D gene (6 bases). The CDR3 sequence is 12 residues long. Trimming shortened V by 2 bases and J by 7 bases, and 8 bases separated the two germline ends. The germline gives CDR1 MDHEN, CDR2 SYDVKM.

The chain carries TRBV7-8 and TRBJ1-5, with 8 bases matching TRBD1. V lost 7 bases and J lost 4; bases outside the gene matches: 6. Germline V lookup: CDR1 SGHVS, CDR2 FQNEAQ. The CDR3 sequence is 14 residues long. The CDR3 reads CASTFNRGNQPQHF. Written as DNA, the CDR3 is TGTGCCAGCACTTTCAACAGGGGGAATCAGCCCCAGCATTTT.

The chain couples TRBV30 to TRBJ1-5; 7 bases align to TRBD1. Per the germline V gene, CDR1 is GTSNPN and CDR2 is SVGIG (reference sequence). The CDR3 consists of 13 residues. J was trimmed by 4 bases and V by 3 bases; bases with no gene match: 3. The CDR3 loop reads CAWSGRGNQPQHF. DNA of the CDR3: TGTGCCTGGAGCGGCAGGGGGAATCAGCCCCAGCATTTT.

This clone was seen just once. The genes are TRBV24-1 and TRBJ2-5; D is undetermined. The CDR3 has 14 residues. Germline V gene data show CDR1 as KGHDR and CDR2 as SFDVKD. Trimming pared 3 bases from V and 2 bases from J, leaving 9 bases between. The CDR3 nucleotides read TGTGCCACCAGTGATCCGACCAGGCAAGAGACCCAGTACTTC. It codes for CATSDPTRQETQYF.

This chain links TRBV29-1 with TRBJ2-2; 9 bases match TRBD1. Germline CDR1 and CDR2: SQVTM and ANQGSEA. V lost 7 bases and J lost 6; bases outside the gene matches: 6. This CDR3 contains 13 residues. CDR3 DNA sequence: TGCAGCGCGGGACAGGGAATGCCCGGGGAGCTGTTTTTT. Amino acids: CSAGQGMPGELFF.

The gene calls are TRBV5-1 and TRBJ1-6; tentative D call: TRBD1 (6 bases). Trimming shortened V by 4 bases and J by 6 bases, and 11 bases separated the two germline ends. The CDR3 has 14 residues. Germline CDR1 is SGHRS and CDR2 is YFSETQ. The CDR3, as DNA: TGCGCCAGCAGCCCGGACAGTTTTAATTCACCCCTCCACTTT. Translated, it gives CASSPDSFNSPLHF. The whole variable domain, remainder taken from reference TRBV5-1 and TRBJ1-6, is KAGVTQTPRYLIKTRGQQVTLSCSPISGHRSVSWYQQTPGQGLQFLFEYFSETQRNKGNFPGRFSGRQFSNSRSEMNVSTLELGDSALYLCASSPDSFNSPLHFGNGTRLTVT.

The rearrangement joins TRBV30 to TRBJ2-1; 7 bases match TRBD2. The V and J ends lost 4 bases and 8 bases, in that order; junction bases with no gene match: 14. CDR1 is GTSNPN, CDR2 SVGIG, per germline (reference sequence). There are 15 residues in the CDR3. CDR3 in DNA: TGTGCCTGGACAGTTGGGGGAGGGCCCCTCGATGAGCAGTTCTTC. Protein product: CAWTVGGGPLDEQFF.

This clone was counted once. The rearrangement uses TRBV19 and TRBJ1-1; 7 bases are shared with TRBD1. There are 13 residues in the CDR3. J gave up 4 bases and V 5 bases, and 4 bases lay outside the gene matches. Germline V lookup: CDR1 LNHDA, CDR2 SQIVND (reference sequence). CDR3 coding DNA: TGTGCCAGTAGTCTCACAGGGGCCACTGAAGCTTTCTTT. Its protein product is CASSLTGATEAFF.

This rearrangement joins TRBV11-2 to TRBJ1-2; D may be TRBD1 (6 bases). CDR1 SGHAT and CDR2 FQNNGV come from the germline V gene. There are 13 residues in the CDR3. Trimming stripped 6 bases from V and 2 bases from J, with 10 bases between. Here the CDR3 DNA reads TGTGCCAGCAGTCCGAGGGGGAACTATGGCTACACCTTC. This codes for CASSPRGNYGYTF.

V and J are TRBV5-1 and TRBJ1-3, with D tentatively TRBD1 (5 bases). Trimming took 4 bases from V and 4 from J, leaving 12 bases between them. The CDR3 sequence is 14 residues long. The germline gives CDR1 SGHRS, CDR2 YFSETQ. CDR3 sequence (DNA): TGCGCCAGCAGCATCGGGACTGACGGAAACACCATATATTTT. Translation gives CASSIGTDGNTIYF.

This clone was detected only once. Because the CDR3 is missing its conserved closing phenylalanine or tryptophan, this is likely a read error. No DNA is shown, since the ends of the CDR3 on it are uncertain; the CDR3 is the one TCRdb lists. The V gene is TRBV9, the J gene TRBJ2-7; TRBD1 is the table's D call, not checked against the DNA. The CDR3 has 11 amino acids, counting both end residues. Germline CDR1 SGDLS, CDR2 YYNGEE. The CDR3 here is CASTYWDRGFL.

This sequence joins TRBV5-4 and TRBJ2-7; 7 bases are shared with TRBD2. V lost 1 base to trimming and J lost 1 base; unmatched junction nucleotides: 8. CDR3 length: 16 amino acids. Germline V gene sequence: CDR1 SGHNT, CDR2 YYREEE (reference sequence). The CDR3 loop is CASSLIRGLLSYEQYF. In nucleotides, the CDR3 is TGTGCCAGCAGCTTGATTCGGGGACTATTGTCCTACGAGCAGTACTTC. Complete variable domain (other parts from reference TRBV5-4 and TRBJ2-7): ETGVTQSPTHLIKTRGQQVTLRCSSQSGHNTVSWYQQALGQGPQFIFQYYREEENGRGNFPPRFSGLQFPNYSSELNVNALELDDSALYLCASSLIRGLLSYEQYFGPGTRLTVT.

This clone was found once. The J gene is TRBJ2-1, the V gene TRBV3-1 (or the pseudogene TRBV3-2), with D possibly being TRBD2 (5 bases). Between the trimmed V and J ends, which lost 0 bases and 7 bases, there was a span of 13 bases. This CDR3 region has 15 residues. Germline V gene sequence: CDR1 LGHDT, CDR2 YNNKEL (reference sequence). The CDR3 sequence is CASSQDRPGRNEQFF. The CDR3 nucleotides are TGTGCCAGCAGCCAAGATCGTCCGGGAAGGAATGAGCAGTTCTTC.

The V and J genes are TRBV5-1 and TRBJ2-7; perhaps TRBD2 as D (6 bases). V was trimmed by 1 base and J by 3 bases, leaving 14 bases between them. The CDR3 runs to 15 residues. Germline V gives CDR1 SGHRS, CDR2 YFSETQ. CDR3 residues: CASSLQGLQVYEQYF. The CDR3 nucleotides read TGCGCCAGCAGCTTGCAGGGACTGCAAGTCTACGAGCAGTACTTC. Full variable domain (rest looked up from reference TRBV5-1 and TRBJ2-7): KAGVTQTPRYLIKTRGQQVTLSCSPISGHRSVSWYQQTPGQGLQFLFEYFSETQRNKGNFPGRFSGRQFSNSRSEMNVSTLELGDSALYLCASSLQGLQVYEQYFGPGTRLTVT.

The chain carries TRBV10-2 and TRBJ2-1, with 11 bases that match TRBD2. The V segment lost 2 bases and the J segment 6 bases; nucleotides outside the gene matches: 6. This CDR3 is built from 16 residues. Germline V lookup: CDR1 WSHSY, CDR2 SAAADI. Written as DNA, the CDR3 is TGCGCCAGCAGTGAGCAACTGCTAGCGGGAGGCAATGAGCAGTTCTTC. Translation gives CASSEQLLAGGNEQFF.

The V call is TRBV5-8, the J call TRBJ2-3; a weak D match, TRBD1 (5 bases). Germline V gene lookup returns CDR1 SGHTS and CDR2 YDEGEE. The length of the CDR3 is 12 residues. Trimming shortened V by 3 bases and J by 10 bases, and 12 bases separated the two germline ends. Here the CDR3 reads CASSSSTESQYF. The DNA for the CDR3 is TGTGCCAGCAGCTCCTCGACAGAGTCGCAGTATTTT.

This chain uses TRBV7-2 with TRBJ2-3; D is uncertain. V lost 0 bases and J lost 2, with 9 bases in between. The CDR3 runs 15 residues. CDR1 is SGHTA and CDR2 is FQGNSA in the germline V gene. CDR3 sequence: CASSLAAVPTDTQYF. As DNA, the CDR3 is TGTGCCAGCAGCTTAGCCGCGGTCCCCACAGATACGCAGTATTTT. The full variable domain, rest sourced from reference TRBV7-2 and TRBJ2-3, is GAGVSQSPSNKVTEKGKDVELRCDPISGHTALYWYRQSLGQGLEFLIYFQGNSAPDKSGLPSDRFSAERTGGSVSTLTIQRTQQEDSAVYLCASSLAAVPTDTQYFGPGTRLTVL.